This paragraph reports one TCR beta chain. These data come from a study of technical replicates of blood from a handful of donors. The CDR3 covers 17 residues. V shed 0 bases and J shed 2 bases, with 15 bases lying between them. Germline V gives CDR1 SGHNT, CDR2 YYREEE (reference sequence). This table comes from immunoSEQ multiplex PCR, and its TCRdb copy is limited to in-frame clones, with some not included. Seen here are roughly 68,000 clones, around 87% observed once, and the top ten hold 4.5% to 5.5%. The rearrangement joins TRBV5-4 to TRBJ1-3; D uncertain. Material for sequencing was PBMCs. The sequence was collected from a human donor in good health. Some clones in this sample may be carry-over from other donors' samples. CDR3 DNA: TGTGCCAGCAGCTTGGGGGCCCCGGGGATTACTGGAAACACCATATATTTT. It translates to CASSLGAPGITGNTIYF.